A selection of T cell receptor beta chains follows, all from one sample in a study of blood T cell repertoires in COVID-19. TCRdb's copy holds only in-frame clones and misses some; the assay was immunoSEQ multiplex PCR. The sample includes 84,000 or so clones, roughly 90% seen only once; the top ten take around 7.9%. The specimen sequenced was peripheral blood. Receptors originate from a man aged 70 or older with acute or convalescent COVID-19. Each CDR3 is given with its conserved first and last residue. D genes are given only for firm matches. Clone size is shown for a subset of rows, as once, few, many or a class of expanded clone.

V gene	D gene	J gene	clone size	CDR3 DNA	CDR3 protein
TRBV19	NA	TRBJ1-5	NA	TGTGCCAGTAGTATGTCCCAGGGTTTGGGCAATCAGCCCCAGCATTTT	CASSMSQGLGNQPQHF
TRBV30	TRBD1	TRBJ1-5	NA	TGTGCCTGGAGTACCAGGGGGAATCAGCCCCAGCATTTT	CAWSTRGNQPQHF
TRBV7-2	NA	TRBJ1-1	NA	TGTGCCAGCAGGGGGTGGACAGAGAACACTGAAGCTTTCTTT	CASRGWTENTEAFF
TRBV3-1/TRBV3-2	NA	TRBJ2-1	NA	TGTGCCAGCAGCCTTCAGGGGTATGAGCAGTTCTTC	CASSLQGYEQFF
TRBV28	NA	TRBJ2-3	NA	TGTGCCAGCAGTCGACCGGGTTCTGGCACAGATACGCAGTATTTT	CASSRPGSGTDTQYF
TRBV3-1/TRBV3-2	TRBD2	TRBJ2-1	NA	TGTGCCAGCAGCCGTGGAACTAGCGGTCCCTACAATGAGCAGTTCTTC	CASSRGTSGPYNEQFF
TRBV6-5	TRBD1	TRBJ2-1	NA	TGTGCCAGCAGTAACGGACAGGGGGCTTACAATGAGCAGTTCTTC	CASSNGQGAYNEQFF
TRBV14	NA	TRBJ2-3	NA	TGTGCCAGCAGCCAAGATTCGCCAGCGAGCACAGATACGCAGTATTTT	CASSQDSPASTDTQYF
TRBV13	NA	TRBJ2-3	NA	TGTGCCAGCAGCTTAGGCGGACACACAGATACGCAGTATTTT	CASSLGGHTDTQYF
TRBV28	NA	TRBJ2-7	NA	TGTGCCAGCAGTTTAAGAATTGGACAGATCTACGAGCAGTACTTC	CASSLRIGQIYEQYF
TRBV7-8	TRBD1	TRBJ1-2	NA	TGTGCCAGCAGCTTAGGGACAGGGGGGGACTATGGCTACACCTTC	CASSLGTGGDYGYTF
TRBV7-2	NA	TRBJ2-3	NA	TGTGCCAGCAGCCGCCCCCAACAGCCTAGCACAGATACGCAGTATTTT	CASSRPQQPSTDTQYF
TRBV9	NA	TRBJ2-7	NA	TGTGCCAGCAGCGTACGGTACGAGCAGTACTTC	CASSVRYEQYF
TRBV27	TRBD1	TRBJ2-7	NA	TGTGCCAGCAGTCCAGGGACAGACCCTAGGGAGCAGTACTTC	CASSPGTDPREQYF
TRBV6-5	TRBD2	TRBJ2-1	NA	TGTGCCAGCAGTTACAGGACTAGCCGACACAATGAGCAGTTCTTC	CASSYRTSRHNEQFF
TRBV7-2	NA	TRBJ1-2	NA	TGTGCCAGCAGCCAGCAGGGGCAGACCTATGGCTACACCTTC	CASSQQGQTYGYTF
TRBV28	TRBD1	TRBJ2-7	NA	TGTGCCAGCATCCCGGGACAGGGGACCTACGAGCAGTACTTC	CASIPGQGTYEQYF
TRBV14	NA	TRBJ2-1	once	TGTGCCAGCAGCCCCTCCATAGCGGCCAATGAGCAGTTCTTC	CASSPSIAANEQFF
TRBV14	NA	TRBJ1-5	few	TGTGCCAGCAGCCAAGTGTACCGTCAGGACAATCAGCCCCAGCATTTT	CASSQVYRQDNQPQHF
TRBV7-2	NA	TRBJ1-2	NA	TGTGCCAGCAGCTTAGCGGAGTTTCAATATGGCTACACCTTC	CASSLAEFQYGYTF
TRBV29-1	TRBD2	TRBJ2-5	NA	TGCAGCGTTGCAGCGGGGGACCCGGCCCATGTGACCCAGTACTTC	CSVAAGDPAHVTQYF
TRBV6-5	NA	TRBJ1-1	NA	TGTGCCAGTCGGGGTAACACTGAAGCTTTCTTT	CASRGNTEAFF
TRBV10-3	TRBD1	TRBJ1-2	NA	TGTGCCATCAGTGATAGGACAGGGGGCAACTATGGCTACACCTTC	CAISDRTGGNYGYTF
TRBV5-1	NA	TRBJ2-6	NA	TGCGCCAGCAGCCCGTCCCCGGTCAACGTCCTGACTTTC	CASSPSPVNVLTF
TRBV28	NA	TRBJ1-5	NA	TGTGCCAGCAGTTTCATTGATAGGGGCAGCAATCAGCCCCAGCATTTT	CASSFIDRGSNQPQHF
TRBV23-1	NA	TRBJ2-7	NA	TGCGCCAGCAGCCGAGAGTTCATCGAAAAAGACGAGCAGTACTTC	CASSREFIEKDEQYF
TRBV3-1/TRBV3-2	NA	TRBJ2-7	NA	TGTGCCAGCAGCCAAGTCGACAGTTCCTACGAGCAGTACTTC	CASSQVDSSYEQYF
TRBV10-2	TRBD1	TRBJ1-1	NA	TGCGCCAGCAAAGGGACAGCCAACACTGAAGCTTTCTTT	CASKGTANTEAFF
TRBV19	NA	TRBJ1-5	NA	TGTGCCAGTAGTATAAGCCTTGGCAATCAGCCCCAGCATTTT	CASSISLGNQPQHF
TRBV7-2	NA	TRBJ1-3	NA	TGTGCCAGCAGCTTAGCGGGGGGCTCTGGAAACACCATATATTTT	CASSLAGGSGNTIYF
TRBV6-5	NA	TRBJ2-7	NA	TGTGCCAGCAGGAGACAGTTGGTGTTCGACGAGCAGTACTTC	CASRRQLVFDEQYF
TRBV5-4	NA	TRBJ2-7	NA	TGTGCCAGCAGCCCGGGGAGCGGTTCCTACGAGCAGTACTTC	CASSPGSGSYEQYF
TRBV11-2	NA	TRBJ1-2	NA	TGTGCCAGCAGCTTAGGAAGGGGGTACTATGGCTACACCTTC	CASSLGRGYYGYTF
TRBV27	TRBD2	TRBJ2-7	NA	TGTGCCAGCAGTCCCCTGCCGCGGGAGACCACTTACGAGCAGTACTTC	CASSPLPRETTYEQYF
TRBV4-3	NA	TRBJ2-1	NA	TGCGCCAGCAGCCAAGATACGGTTTTGGGGGGGGCTTCCTACAATGAGCAGTTCTTC	CASSQDTVLGGASYNEQFF
TRBV5-8	TRBD1	TRBJ2-1	NA	TGTGCCAGCAGCTTGGCAGGGGGCCTCTACAATGAGCAGTTCTTC	CASSLAGGLYNEQFF
TRBV7-9	TRBD1	TRBJ2-1	NA	TGTGCCAGCAGCTTAGCCCTTACAGGGGACAATGAGCAGTTCTTC	CASSLALTGDNEQFF
TRBV21-1	NA	TRBJ1-3	NA	TGTGCCAGCAAGAACCGGGAGCCGGGGGGTTTTGGAAACACCATATATTTT	CASKNREPGGFGNTIYF